This T cell receptor (beta chain) was recorded in a study of cytomegalovirus exposure and HLA in healthy donors (dated by TCRdb to 2016 to 2017). For the wider study: In an earlier analysis of some 610 of the donors, about 260 Gb of sequence data and 120 million or so unique TCR beta sequences from 150 million to 200 million T cells were reported. To study patterns of TCR occurrence, a later analysis re-analyzed previously published TCR beta repertoires from 550 to 800 donors and added high-resolution HLA genotyping. Among 300 to 500 genotyped donors of the cohort, an average of approximately 220,000 unique TCR beta nucleotide sequences was sequenced per donor, of which 15% to 20% were non-productive. Donor age, sex, ethnicity and CMV serostatus were compiled together with the repertoire data. HLA typing included class I and class II loci at four-digit resolution. In a later genetic analysis, genome-wide SNP genotypes for about 55% of the roughly 670 donors were used, and that subset was treated as a discovery cohort. The aim of the study was to test whether cataloging public T cell receptors could identify signatures of past pathogen exposure. All discovery cohort repertoires had been generated using a single sequencing platform. In addition to the first cohort of around 670 subjects, a separate validation cohort of 130 or so different subjects was used. The number of typed donors differed by locus: 629-630 for A, B, C, DRB1 and DQB1; approximately 520 for DQA1; about 600 for DPA1; and some 430 for DPB1. In an earlier analysis of around 540 of the donors, high-throughput TCR beta sequencing was used to judge whether each TCR beta V gene segment behaved as functional or pseudogenic. To predict cytomegalovirus infection status, the study combined high-throughput TCR immunosequencing, statistical association of individual TCRs with disease status, and machine learning. Using immunosequencing, the study profiled T cell repertoires from around 680 subjects and related those repertoires to cytomegalovirus serostatus. A handful of DR-DQ haplotypes were treated as single units for association and clustering because of strong linkage in the cohort. An early release that covered more than 550 HLA-typed donors contained 300 to 350 gigabases of sequencing data and some 87 million unique TCR sequences. Among the approximately 430 genotyped donors, around 79% belonged to the genetic ancestry cluster associated with self-reported Caucasian donors. Rather than drawing on any new phenotypic data, the later analysis identified candidate immune exposures from TCR beta sequences and the way those sequences occurred across donors.

What the work shows at the level of the full study, not this receptor alone: In vitro tests confirmed that a few of the cytomegalovirus-associated TCR beta chains recognize cytomegalovirus antigens. Presence/absence analyses assumed roughly uniform sequencing depth across donors, an assumption that may not hold. Most CMV-associated TCR beta chains appeared to be HLA-restricted in a later analysis, and the HLA associations seemed to be driven largely by CMV exposure. A further reported finding was that TCR beta sequences accurately predicted the HLA-A and HLA-B alleles for most subjects in the first cohort. In a later analysis, HLA-associated TCR beta chains were found to be more clonally expanded and to have lower generation probabilities than equally common non-associated chains. A later genetic analysis reported fewer N-insertions in productive TCRs among donors in an Asian-associated ancestry cluster than the roughly 670-donor mean. A total of fewer than 200 TCR beta chains were listed by the study as associated with cytomegalovirus. For the cohort, immune exposure information was limited to CMV serostatus. In both the original and validation cohorts, the classifier was reported to diagnose cytomegalovirus status with high specificity and sensitivity. Specific HLA alleles were associated with some 15,000 TCR beta sequences at a false discovery rate of 0.05 in a later analysis. A later genetic analysis associated a missense DCLRE1C variant with V-gene and J-gene trimming of TCR beta chains, and an independent cohort replicated the association. This cohort had only TCR beta chains sequenced, and the lack of alpha or paired-chain data limited which features could be detected. A cluster of highly shared sequence variants was judged likely to be a technical artifact of the sequencing pipeline. A later analysis reported that several top co-occurrence clusters appeared linked to parvovirus B19, influenza, CMV and Epstein-Barr virus. Because the 87-base-pair reads could not distinguish some IMGT-functional V segments, including TRBV6-2 and TRBV6-3, those segments were excluded. About 17 rarely observed V segments, including chromosome 9 orphons, were excluded from the earlier analysis of about 610 of the donors because counts were too low. In an earlier analysis of around 600 of the donors, most TCR beta V segments appeared in productive rearrangements about 90% or about 30% of the time, broadly matching IMGT annotations. Linkage disequilibrium might explain the correlated functional status among segregating V segments, but an unknown experimental factor could not be ruled out. Strong co-occurrence of HLA alleles, especially DR and DQ, made assigning TCR associations to individual alleles difficult. Most TCR sequences were seen in very few donors, while some public TCRs were found in many individuals. The authors suggested that the approach could potentially be generalized to other disease states and immunological phenotypes. HLA typing was unavailable for some donors at each locus, so association tests used only the typed subset. In a later analysis, the rate of TCR association differed among HLA loci, with DRB1 alleles having the most associated TCRs and HLA-C alleles having the fewest.

In total, 630 or so healthy bone marrow donors made up the cohort. At the time of sampling, every cohort member was nominally healthy, though immune exposures that went unrecorded were likely present. The donor was CMV seropositive and was included in the group of almost 300 seropositive cohort members. A peripheral blood sample was provided by each donor, and peripheral blood mononuclear cells were used for TCR beta sequencing. The Qiagen DNeasy Blood Extraction Kit was used to extract genomic DNA from the blood cell samples. Concerning this clone: Its antigen remains unidentified. The junction differs from germline at one of its ends, possibly a read error.

The protocol used for the library was the immunoSEQ multiplex PCR assay. For the multiplex PCR, a mixture combining 60 forward primers for TCR Vbeta segments and 13 reverse primers for TCR Jbeta segments was used. The CDR3 region of rearranged TCR beta genes was amplified from genomic DNA by a multiplex PCR assay. The amplified TCR beta libraries were sequenced on the Illumina HiSeq System as 87-base-pair reads. The authors' analysis ran thus. In a later analysis, tens of millions of unique TCR beta chains were counted across the roughly 670 repertoires, and roughly 10 million of these chains were shared by at least two donors. A nearest-neighbor algorithm error-corrected the raw reads and collapsed the reads into unique sequences, merging closely related sequences to remove PCR and sequencing errors. To assign V, D and J gene segments, CDR3 sequences were aligned to IMGT reference sequences. For a sequence to be retained, a match of at least six nucleotides was required to both a V gene segment and a J gene segment. A rearrangement counted as productive if the CDR3 had no stop codons and remained in frame with V and J, and every other rearrangement counted as non-productive. CDR3 was defined by IMGT convention, running from the second conserved V-encoded cysteine to the conserved J-encoded phenylalanine. In an earlier analysis of around 570 of the donors, sequences lacking an unambiguous match to a single V gene segment were excluded. In an earlier analysis of approximately 610 of the donors, V segments were called functional above 56.7% productive rearrangements and were called segregating when the between-donor standard deviation exceeded 5%. A statistical classification framework was built to diagnose cytomegalovirus status from the catalog of TCR beta chain sequences. V and J gene assignment, in a later analysis, came from comparing TCR nucleotide sequences with IMGT/GENE-DB human TR gene sequences. The TCRdist pipeline was used in a later analysis to assign CDR3 sequences and most-parsimonious VDJ recombination scenarios. In a later analysis, every TCR beta chain was defined by the combination of its CDR3 amino acid sequence and its V-gene family, and reads without a unique V-gene family were dropped. As a way to deal with suspected cross-contamination and a sequencing artifact, a later analysis dropped 592 nucleotide sequences that were highly shared and had low generation probability. In a later analysis, a clonal expansion index for each public chain was calculated from normalized within-repertoire ranks of inferred template counts. Generation probabilities in a later analysis came from a VDJ recombination model fitted to out-of-frame rearrangements, and those results were checked against IGoR. In a later analysis, hypergeometric tests were used to score TCR-TCR, TCR-HLA and TCR-CMV co-occurrence, with a repertoire-size bias correction applied to TCR pairs. In a later analysis, false discovery rates were estimated by permuting HLA or CMV assignments 20 times. In a later analysis, co-occurring TCRs were grouped using DBSCAN, and TCRdist sequence similarity was added for clustering within HLA-allele-positive subsets. Repertoires with fewer than 30,000 or more than 120,000 public chains, plus five repertoires with anomalous nucleotide sharing, were excluded from co-occurrence clustering. TCRdb retrieved this table from immuneACCESS and kept in-frame rearrangements only. Not all clones are present; in checked studies, unresolved V genes account for under half, and no reason is known for the remainder. The DNA gave D and trimming, while V, J and clone size come from that table. The sample has over 85,000 clones on record, more than 70% of them singletons. The leading ten clones occupy around 3% of the sample.

From its cysteine to its phenylalanine, the CDR3 spans 14 amino acids. The CDR3 DNA has 42 bases and is translated from base 1. Looking up the germline V gene (reference sequence) yields CDR1 SEHNR and CDR2 FQNEAQ. The receptor was derived from a woman in her sixties in good health and CMV-seropositive. The receptor chain draws on TRBV7-9 and TRBJ2-7; a stretch of 7 junction bases matches TRBD1. Source material: PBMCs. At the DNA level, the sequence is TGTTCCAGCAGCGAGGACAGGCCGAACTACGAGCAGTACTTC. This sequence encodes CSSSEDRPNYEQYF.